These T cell receptor beta chains were read from a single sample in a study of T cells after yellow fever vaccination. TCRdb re-called the 5' RACE reads through MiXCR, storing one row per CDR3 protein. The data show about 550,000 distinct CDR3 sequences, under 25% seen once. This specimen was PBMCs, taken 15 days after the yellow fever booster vaccination. Receptors originate from a man aged 25-45 years who received the YFV17D yellow fever vaccine. Both conserved end residues are part of each CDR3. Each record gives: D gene, clone size, J gene, V gene, CDR3 DNA, CDR3 protein. A D gene is named only where the DNA matches it firmly. Where a row states a size, it is once, few, many or the class of an expanded clone; other rows omit it.

TRBD2 - TRBJ2-5 TRBV29-1 TGCAGCGTAGTAGCGGGAGTTGAGACCCAGTACTTC CSVVAGVETQYF
- few TRBJ2-1 TRBV24-1 TGTGCCACCAGTGCATACAATGAGCAGTTCTTC CATSAYNEQFF
- - TRBJ2-2 TRBV7-2 TGTGCCAGCAGCTTTGGGCCCAACACCGGGGAGCTGTTTTTT CASSFGPNTGELFF
- many TRBJ2-7 TRBV7-2 TGTGCCAGGCCGGGACCACCAGACTACGAGCAGTACTTC CARPGPPDYEQYF
TRBD1 many TRBJ1-2 TRBV11-2 TGTGCCAGCAGTACCACAGGGGTATATGGCTACACCTTC CASSTTGVYGYTF
- - TRBJ2-7 TRBV12-3/TRBV12-4 TGTGCCAGCAGTTTAGGGGAGACTAACCCAGCTTACGAGCAGTACTTC CASSLGETNPAYEQYF
- - TRBJ2-2 TRBV27 TGTGCCAGCAGTTTCGGGTCCAGGGAGCTGTTTTTT CASSFGSRELFF
TRBD2 - TRBJ2-3 TRBV10-3 TGTGCCATCCTTGCCTCACTAGCGGGAGAGGGGTACGATACGCAGTATTTT CAILASLAGEGYDTQYF
TRBD2 few TRBJ2-5 TRBV7-2 TGTGCCAGCAGCCCGTCCCCGGGACTAGCGGGAGGAGAGACCCAGTACTTC CASSPSPGLAGGETQYF
- many TRBJ2-1 TRBV7-2 TGTGCCAGCATCTCCAGCCCGGGGATCAATGAGCAGTTCTTC CASISSPGINEQFF
- - TRBJ2-1 TRBV6-2/TRBV6-3 TGTGCCAGCAAATTCCTGGCGGGCTCCTACAATGAGCAGTTCTTC CASKFLAGSYNEQFF
- few TRBJ2-1 TRBV9 TGTGCCAGCAGCTTCGCACCCTCGAGGGATCATGAGCAGTTCTTC CASSFAPSRDHEQFF
TRBD2 - TRBJ2-7 TRBV5-1 TGCGCCAGCAGCTTGGTGGTTAGCGGGGACTACGAGCAGTACTTC CASSLVVSGDYEQYF
- once TRBJ2-2 TRBV20-1 TGCAGTGCCCCAGCCCCAGCGACAAACGCCGGGGAGCTGTTTTTT CSAPAPATNAGELFF
- - TRBJ2-3 TRBV7-2 TGTGCCAGCAGCTTGAACCCGACTGGAGGGACGCAGTATTTT CASSLNPTGGTQYF
TRBD2 few TRBJ2-5 TRBV20-1 TGCAGTGCCCAGGACCGACTAGCGGGAGAGACCCAGTACTTC CSAQDRLAGETQYF
- few TRBJ2-7 TRBV7-2 TGTGCCAGCAGCTTAGTAGGGGGGACTTCCGAGCAGTACTTC CASSLVGGTSEQYF
- few TRBJ1-5 TRBV20-1 TGCAGTGCTGGATGGCCCGGGTGGAATCAGCCCCAGCATTTT CSAGWPGWNQPQHF
- - TRBJ2-6 TRBV7-9 TGTGCCAGCAACACCGCCGGGGCCAACGTCCTGACTTTC CASNTAGANVLTF
- - TRBJ2-3 TRBV21-1 TGTGCCAGCAGCAAAGCGGAGGCAGCAGCTAGCACAGATACGCAGTATTTT CASSKAEAAASTDTQYF
- - TRBJ2-7 TRBV6-5 TGTGCCAGCAGTCTACCGGGGCAGTCCCACGAGCAGTACTTC CASSLPGQSHEQYF
- - TRBJ2-5 TRBV5-4 TGTGCCAGCAGCTCCGGGAGAGGGGGGCAAGAGACCCAGTACTTC CASSSGRGGQETQYF
TRBD2 - TRBJ2-1 TRBV11-1 TGTGCCAGCAGCTTAGCCCCTCTAGCGGACCTACCCTACAATGAGCAGTTCTTC CASSLAPLADLPYNEQFF
TRBD1 - TRBJ1-5 TRBV20-1 TGCAGTGCTGGAAAGGGACAGGATCAGCCCCAGCATTTT CSAGKGQDQPQHF
TRBD2 many TRBJ2-5 TRBV29-1 TGCAGCGTTGAAGACGGGGGGGAGACCCAGTACTTC CSVEDGGETQYF
TRBD2 - TRBJ2-7 TRBV2 TGTGCCAGCAGGGGGGGTGGGACTAACTCCGAGCAGTACTTC CASRGGGTNSEQYF
- few TRBJ2-7 TRBV4-2 TGTGCCAGCAGCCAAGATCAGGCTAGCACTCCCTACGAGCAGTACTTC CASSQDQASTPYEQYF
TRBD2 few TRBJ2-1 TRBV9 TGTGCCAGCAGCGTACCCGTCGTTGCGGGAGGGGCCGATGAGCAGTTCTTC CASSVPVVAGGADEQFF
- - TRBJ2-2 TRBV28 TGTGCCAGCAGTTACACGAACACCGGGGAGCTGTTTTTT CASSYTNTGELFF
- few TRBJ2-7 TRBV5-1 TGCGCCAGCAGCATTGCGAGAAGCTACGAGCAGTACTTC CASSIARSYEQYF
- - TRBJ2-2 TRBV5-1 TGCGCCAGCAGCTTAGACGGACGTGGCACCGGGGAGCTGTTTTTT CASSLDGRGTGELFF
- few TRBJ1-4 TRBV7-2 TGTGCCAGCCGGACTCAAGCAACTAATGAAAAACTGTTTTTT CASRTQATNEKLFF
- few TRBJ2-3 TRBV27 TGTGCCAGCAGTTTATCTTACGGGATGGGCACAGATACGCAGTATTTT CASSLSYGMGTDTQYF
- - TRBJ2-3 TRBV7-2 TGTGCCAGCAGCTTAGACCCGACACAGGCGTCCTATACGCAGTATTTT CASSLDPTQASYTQYF
- few TRBJ2-2 TRBV9 TGTGCCAGCAGCGCTCTGGCCCCGAACACCGGGGAGCTGTTTTTT CASSALAPNTGELFF
TRBD2 - TRBJ2-1 TRBV6-2/TRBV6-3 TGTGCCAGCAGTTACCCCCAGCGGGAATACAATGAGCAGTTCTTC CASSYPQREYNEQFF
- - TRBJ2-6 TRBV11-2 TGTGCCAGCAGCCCCGGGACACTGGTTGGGGCCAACGTCCTGACTTTC CASSPGTLVGANVLTF
- - TRBJ2-7 TRBV5-1 TGCGCCAGCAGCTCCACCGGGCCATCCACATACGAGCAGTACTTC CASSSTGPSTYEQYF
- - TRBJ1-5 TRBV29-1 TGCAGCGCCGGGGCCAGCGGCAATCAGCCCCAGCATTTT CSAGASGNQPQHF
- - TRBJ2-7 TRBV11-2 TGTGCCAGCAGCTTAAACAGCGGCCGGGGTGAGCAGTACTTC CASSLNSGRGEQYF
TRBD2 - TRBJ2-3 TRBV5-6 TGTGCCAGCAGCTTGTTACGGGGAGGGGATACGCAGTATTTT CASSLLRGGDTQYF
TRBD1 - TRBJ2-1 TRBV24-1 TGTGCCACCAGTGAGAGAACGGGACAGGTACTTTCCATCAATGAGCAGTTCTTC CATSERTGQVLSINEQFF
- - TRBJ1-5 TRBV2 TGTGCCAGCAGTGTGGACAGCGTCTCGACCCAGCATTTT CASSVDSVSTQHF
- - TRBJ1-4 TRBV5-4 TGTGCCAGCAGCCCCCGAGTTGGATCCCCAACTAATGAAAAACTGTTTTTT CASSPRVGSPTNEKLFF
- - TRBJ2-7 TRBV20-1 TGCAGTGCCCACGACGGGACACTTCTACGAGGGCAGTACTTC CSAHDGTLLRGQYF
- few TRBJ2-1 TRBV6-2/TRBV6-3 TGTGCCAGCAGTGTTCAGTACAATGAGCAGTTCTTC CASSVQYNEQFF
- - TRBJ2-7 TRBV5-1 TGCGCCAGCAGCCAAGGCGGGGGCCCCTACGAGCAGTACTTC CASSQGGGPYEQYF
TRBD1 - TRBJ2-7 TRBV7-8 TGTGCCAGCAGCATGAGGACAGGACGCTCCTACGAGCAGTACTTC CASSMRTGRSYEQYF
TRBD2 few TRBJ2-1 TRBV28 TGTGCCAGCAGTCAGGGGACTAGCGCGGTCAATGAGCAGTTCTTC CASSQGTSAVNEQFF
TRBD1 few TRBJ2-1 TRBV7-6 TGTGCCAGCAGCCTCTTTTCGACAGGGGAGAATGAGCAGTTCTTC CASSLFSTGENEQFF
TRBD1 - TRBJ2-2 TRBV5-1 TGCGCCAGCAGCTTAAGTACAGGGGGCCGGCGAACCGGGGAGCTGTTTTTT CASSLSTGGRRTGELFF
- few TRBJ1-6 TRBV6-2/TRBV6-3 TGTGCCAGCAGGCCGGGACGAAATAATTCACCCCTCCACTTT CASRPGRNNSPLHF
TRBD2 - TRBJ2-1 TRBV5-1 TGCGCCAGCAGTTCTCGGACTAGCGGGAGGGCGGTCGATGAGCAGTTCTTC CASSSRTSGRAVDEQFF
- - TRBJ1-2 TRBV20-1 TGCAGTGCTTTACAGGGATCCTACACCTTC CSALQGSYTF
TRBD1 few TRBJ1-6 TRBV20-1 TGCAGTGCTAGAGGAAGCGGGACAGGGCTTACACCCCTCCACTTT CSARGSGTGLTPLHF
TRBD1 few TRBJ2-3 TRBV6-5 TGTGCCAGCAGTTCGTCAGGGGGAACTTACCAAATTGGCGCAGATACGCAGTATTTT CASSSSGGTYQIGADTQYF
- - TRBJ1-2 TRBV27 TGTGCCAGCAAGTTTAAGGCAACAGTTCCTAACTATGGCTACACCTTC CASKFKATVPNYGYTF
- many TRBJ2-7 TRBV25-1 TGTGCCAGCAGTGAATTAGTAGAGCAGTACTTC CASSELVEQYF
- few TRBJ2-6 TRBV12-3/TRBV12-4 TGTGCCAGCAGAGCCAGGGGATCTGGGGCCAACGTCCTGACTTTC CASRARGSGANVLTF
TRBD2 - TRBJ2-5 TRBV5-4 TGTGCCAGCAGCCAGACTAGCGGAGGGGGAGAGACCCAGTACTTC CASSQTSGGGETQYF